The 32 T cell receptor beta chains below were found in one sample sequenced in a study of T cells after yellow fever vaccination. TCRdb independently ran MiXCR on the 5' RACE reads; one entry per CDR3 protein. The profile shows about 310,000 distinct CDR3 sequences, approximately 3.8% of them singletons. The material sequenced was PBMCs, taken on the day of the yellow fever booster vaccination. These receptors were obtained from a man in his late teens or twenties who received the YFV17D yellow fever vaccine.

This clonotype was seen ten or more times. The chain couples TRBV18 to TRBJ2-5, with TRBD1 matching over 8 bases. The CDR3 runs 14 residues. CDR1 and CDR2 (germline): KGHSH, LQKENI. V lost 5 bases and J lost 6; bases outside the gene matches: 8. The CDR3 DNA reads TGTGCCAGCTCAGACAGGACAGGGTCAAAGACCCAGTACTTC. Translating it yields CASSDRTGSKTQYF.

V usage is TRBV10-3 and J usage is TRBJ2-6; D uncertain. The CDR3 runs to 13 residues. Trimming shortened V by 0 bases and J by 3 bases, and 0 bases separated the two germline ends. CDR1 is ENHRY and CDR2 is SYGVKD in the germline V gene. The CDR3 loop reads CAISESGANVLTF. DNA of the CDR3: TGTGCCATCAGTGAGTCTGGGGCCAACGTCCTGACTTTC.

The chain carries TRBV6-6 and TRBJ1-1; a possible D gene is TRBD1 (5 bases). This CDR3 is built from 16 residues. The V end was cut by 7 bases, the J end by 1 base, with 19 bases between. Germline CDR1 and CDR2: MNHNY and SVGAGI (reference sequence). The CDR3 region is CASKIQGGLGNTEAFF. As DNA, the CDR3 is TGTGCCAGCAAAATCCAGGGTGGGCTGGGGAACACTGAAGCTTTCTTT.

This chain connects TRBV5-1 to TRBJ1-4; a weak D match, TRBD1 (5 bases). Trimming stripped 0 bases from V and 8 bases from J, with 14 bases between. The CDR3 extends over 15 amino acids. From germline, CDR1 is SGHRS and CDR2 YFSETQ. The CDR3 loop is CASSLESGRGEKLFF. For the CDR3, the DNA is TGCGCCAGCAGCTTGGAGTCTGGGCGGGGCGAAAAACTGTTTTTT.

This clonotype was detected only a few times. This chain uses TRBV4-1 with TRBJ2-2; 8 bases line up with TRBD1. The CDR3 is 16 amino acids. V lost 5 bases, J lost 4 bases, and 9 bases stayed unmatched. Germline lookup yields CDR1 MGHRA and CDR2 YSYEKL. DNA of the CDR3: TGCGCCAGCAGCTATTCCGGACAGGGTGGCACCGGGGAGCTGTTTTTT. This gives the protein CASSYSGQGGTGELFF.

This clonotype was recorded at least ten times. The chain links TRBV5-1 to TRBJ1-1; the match to TRBD1 covers 7 bases. The germline V gene has CDR1 SGHRS and CDR2 YFSETQ. The trim removed 4 bases at V and 6 bases at J, leaving 12 bases unmatched. The CDR3 is 15 residues long. The CDR3 loop reads CASSPPETGSPEAFF. CDR3 nucleotides: TGCGCCAGCAGCCCGCCGGAGACAGGGAGCCCTGAAGCTTTCTTT. Variable domain in full (rest from reference TRBV5-1 and TRBJ1-1): KAGVTQTPRYLIKTRGQQVTLSCSPISGHRSVSWYQQTPGQGLQFLFEYFSETQRNKGNFPGRFSGRQFSNSRSEMNVSTLELGDSALYLCASSPPETGSPEAFFGQGTRLTVV.

This clonotype was observed a few times. The gene calls are TRBV7-9 and TRBJ1-1, with D unresolved. The CDR3 extends over 12 amino acids. V lost 4 bases to trimming and J lost 5 bases, with 8 bases between them. CDR1 is SEHNR and CDR2 is FQNEAQ in the germline V gene (reference sequence). DNA of the CDR3: TGTGCCAGCAGCTGGGTCGATACTGAAGCTTTCTTT. Translation gives CASSWVDTEAFF.

This clonotype was counted many times. The V call is TRBV5-1, the J call TRBJ1-1; D is unresolved. Germline CDR1 reads SGHRS; CDR2 reads YFSETQ. This CDR3 is 15 amino acids long. V lost 5 bases and J 2 bases, leaving 16 bases between the germline ends. CDR3 coding DNA: TGCGCCAGCAGTCTCCTAGATCGGCCCAACACTGAAGCTTTCTTT. It encodes CASSLLDRPNTEAFF. Supplemented by reference TRBV5-1 and TRBJ1-1, the full variable domain reads KAGVTQTPRYLIKTRGQQVTLSCSPISGHRSVSWYQQTPGQGLQFLFEYFSETQRNKGNFPGRFSGRQFSNSRSEMNVSTLELGDSALYLCASSLLDRPNTEAFFGQGTRLTVV.

V is TRBV12-3 or TRBV12-4 and J is TRBJ1-6, with 7 bases fitting TRBD1. The CDR3 length is 12 residues. Unmatched junction bases numbered 7, after V lost 11 bases and J lost 9 bases. The CDR3 region has the DNA TGTGCCTCCGGGGGACAGAGTTCACCCCTCCACTTT. This codes for CASGGQSSPLHF.

V gene TRBV4-3 combines with J gene TRBJ2-7; D is uncertain. The CDR3 runs 14 residues. V dropped 1 base and J dropped 2 bases, with 9 bases sitting between them. Per germline, CDR1 LGHNA and CDR2 YSLEER. The CDR3 DNA reads as TGCGCCAGCAGCCAAGGTTCCGGAGCCTACGAGCAGTACTTC. As protein: CASSQGSGAYEQYF.

This clonotype has just a few counts. The chain employs TRBV10-3 and TRBJ2-7, with 9 bases identical to TRBD1. From germline, CDR1 is ENHRY and CDR2 SYGVKD. The CDR3 sequence is 13 residues long. The junction had 3 bases not matched to a gene; V was cut back by 8 bases and J by 1 base. The CDR3 sequence: CAIRDRDSYEQYV. The CDR3 DNA reads as TGTGCCATCCGGGACAGGGATTCCTACGAGCAGTACGTC.

This clonotype was found many times. V is TRBV10-2 and J is TRBJ1-1, with no clear D. This CDR3 spans 13 amino acids. Germline V gene sequence: CDR1 WSHSY, CDR2 SAAADI. Trimming removed 8 bases at V and 4 bases at J, with 14 bases between. The CDR3 bases are TGCGCCAGCGTCCCGGGGTTTTTCACTGAAGCTTTCTTT. It codes for CASVPGFFTEAFF.

The table lists this clonotype with many counts. V is TRBV5-1 and J is TRBJ2-7; 8 bases are shared with TRBD1. Trimming cost V 4 bases and J 2 bases; bases outside gene matches: 2. This CDR3 comprises 13 residues. Germline CDR1 and CDR2: SGHRS and YFSETQ. Here the CDR3 reads CASSMGQAYEQYF. The CDR3 DNA is TGCGCCAGCAGCATGGGACAGGCCTACGAGCAGTACTTC.

This clonotype came up many times. V and J are TRBV5-1 and TRBJ2-5; D is unresolved. Trimming took 2 bases from V and 5 from J, leaving 7 bases between them. Germline V lookup: CDR1 SGHRS, CDR2 YFSETQ. This CDR3 comprises 12 residues. The CDR3 sequence: CASSFGLETQYF. In nucleotides, the CDR3 is TGCGCCAGCAGCTTTGGGCTGGAGACCCAGTACTTC.

The V and J genes are TRBV7-9 and TRBJ1-1; 12 positions match TRBD1. The CDR3 is 14 residues long. V dropped 9 bases and J dropped 4; count of bases not matched to a gene: 6. Looked up from germline, CDR1 is SEHNR and CDR2 is FQNEAQ (reference sequence). The CDR3 nucleotides read TGTGCCAGTGGGGACAGGGGGCAAAGCACTGAAGCTTTCTTT. It translates to CASGDRGQSTEAFF.

This clonotype came up many times. The chain recombines TRBV12-3 or TRBV12-4 with TRBJ1-4, with 8 bases that match TRBD1. The CDR3 loop spans 14 amino acids. V lost 5 bases to trimming and J lost 8 bases; unmatched junction nucleotides: 7. The chain's CDR3 is CASSGQGIGEKLFF. The CDR3 DNA follows: TGTGCCAGCAGTGGACAGGGAATTGGGGAAAAACTGTTTTTT.

This clonotype was seen many times. This chain joins TRBV9 and TRBJ2-5; possibly TRBD2 for D (7 bases). V was clipped by 3 bases and J by 4 bases, with 16 bases between them. CDR1 SGDLS and CDR2 YYNGEE come from the germline V gene. This CDR3 has 15 amino acids. The CDR3 DNA is TGTGCCAGCAGCGCCGCACAGGGAGGGGTAGAGACCCAGTACTTC. It is translated as CASSAAQGGVETQYF.

This clonotype was recorded a few times. The chain combines TRBV18 with TRBJ2-1; TRBD2 agrees at 8 bases. Germline loops: CDR1 KGHSH, CDR2 LQKENI. This CDR3 has 16 residues. V was pared by 0 bases and J by 5 bases, with 6 bases of the junction left unmatched. The CDR3 sequence: CASSPPRGDGNNEQFF. CDR3 sequence (DNA): TGTGCCAGCTCACCACCGCGGGGGGACGGAAACAATGAGCAGTTCTTC. Filled out from reference TRBV18 and TRBJ2-1, the complete variable domain reads NAGVMQNPRHLVRRRGQEARLRCSPMKGHSHVYWYRQLPEEGLKFMVYLQKENIIDESGMPKERFSAEFPKEGPSILRIQQVVRGDSAAYFCASSPPRGDGNNEQFFGPGTRLTVL.

This clonotype was counted at least ten times. The J gene is TRBJ2-2, the V gene TRBV5-6; TRBD2 agrees at 9 bases. After removal of 5 bases from V and 5 bases from J, the junction contained 10 bases not matched to a gene. Germline lookup yields CDR1 SGHDT and CDR2 YYEEEE. The CDR3 consists of 16 residues. The CDR3 reads CASSRRGGAYTGELFF. As DNA, the CDR3 is TGTGCCAGCAGTCGGCGCGGGGGGGCATATACCGGGGAGCTGTTTTTT. Complete variable domain (other parts from reference TRBV5-6 and TRBJ2-2): DAGVTQSPTHLIKTRGQQVTLRCSPKSGHDTVSWYQQALGQGPQFIFQYYEEEERQRGNFPDRFSGHQFPNYSSELNVNALLLGDSALYLCASSRRGGAYTGELFFGEGSRLTVL.

There are many counts of this clonotype. The J gene is TRBJ2-5, the V gene TRBV20-1; 10 bases map to TRBD1. The CDR3 runs to 15 residues. Germline-derived CDR1 and CDR2 are DFQATT and SNEGSKA (reference sequence). The J segment lost 5 bases and the V segment lost 7 bases, leaving 13 bases of the junction unmatched. The CDR3 DNA is TGCAGTGTTAACGGACAGGGGGACGTAATGGAGACCCAGTACTTC. It translates to CSVNGQGDVMETQYF.

This chain uses TRBV10-2 with TRBJ1-2; D unclear. The CDR3 has 16 amino acids. Germline assignment: CDR1 WSHSY and CDR2 SAAADI. The V end lost 1 base, the J end lost 8 bases, and 20 bases lay between the germline ends. DNA of the CDR3: TGCGCCAGCAGTGAGTGGTCCGGCAGGACTCCATTGGGCTACACCTTC. This translates into CASSEWSGRTPLGYTF.

The chain combines TRBV7-9 with TRBJ2-7; TRBD1 matches 9 bases. Germline V gene data show CDR1 as SEHNR and CDR2 as FQNEAQ (reference sequence). V dropped 5 bases and J dropped 10; count of bases not matched to a gene: 12. This CDR3 comprises 14 residues. The CDR3 DNA reads TGTGCCAGCAGCGCCACACAGGGGGCGACTCCCCAGTACTTC. Amino acid sequence: CASSATQGATPQYF.

This clonotype was recorded at least ten times. This chain links TRBV19 with TRBJ1-5; D not resolved. Trimming cost V 8 bases and J 5 bases, with 16 bases left between them. This CDR3 is 14 amino acids long. Germline values: CDR1 LNHDA, CDR2 SQIVND (reference sequence). For the CDR3, the DNA is TGTGCCAGTGCCCCGACCTCAAAGTATCAGCCCCAGCATTTT. It translates to CASAPTSKYQPQHF.

This clonotype has ten or more counts. The J gene is TRBJ1-4, the V gene TRBV4-1, with 9 bases lining up with TRBD1. The germline V gene encodes CDR1 MGHRA and CDR2 YSYEKL. CDR3 size: 15 residues. The V gene end was trimmed by 2 bases and the J gene end by 8 bases; junction bases not matched to a gene: 6. CDR3: CASSQSQGAGEKLFF. DNA of the CDR3: TGCGCCAGCAGCCAATCACAGGGGGCTGGGGAAAAACTGTTTTTT.

This clonotype was counted ten times or more. The V gene is TRBV7-2, the J gene TRBJ1-1; the D gene is possibly TRBD1 (5 bases). V was cut by 6 bases and J by 7 bases, with 9 bases left in between. CDR1 SGHTA and CDR2 FQGNSA come from the germline V gene. The CDR3 has 11 amino acids. The CDR3 here is CASRTGLEAFF. The DNA for the CDR3 is TGTGCCAGCAGAACAGGACTTGAAGCTTTCTTT.

The V gene is TRBV5-8, the J gene TRBJ1-5; D is unresolved. In germline, CDR1 is SGHTS, CDR2 YDEGEE. Between the trimmed V and J ends, which lost 4 bases and 3 bases, there was a span of 11 bases. CDR3 length equals 14 residues. The CDR3 DNA follows: TGTGCCAGCAGCCTCCCCTCCGCCAATCAGCCCCAGCATTTT. This encodes CASSLPSANQPQHF. Using reference TRBV5-8 and TRBJ1-5 for the parts outside the CDR3, the full variable domain is EAGVTQSPTHLIKTRGQQATLRCSPISGHTSVYWYQQALGLGLQFLLWYDEGEERNRGNFPPRFSGRQFPNYSSELNVNALELEDSALYLCASSLPSANQPQHFGDGTRLSIL.

This clonotype was seen ten or more times. V gene TRBV15 combines with J gene TRBJ2-7; 9 bases map to TRBD1. The CDR3 consists of 14 residues. V shed 3 bases and J 5 bases; nucleotides not matched to a gene: 5. The germline V gene has CDR1 LNHNV and CDR2 YYDKDF (reference sequence). The CDR3 region has the DNA TGTGCCACCAGCAGCCTGGGACAGGGCGACGAGCAGTACGTC. Protein product: CATSSLGQGDEQYV.

This clonotype was seen ten or more times. This chain uses TRBV27 with TRBJ2-2; D is perhaps TRBD1 (5 bases). The CDR3 has 14 amino acids. Germline V gene data show CDR1 as MNHEY and CDR2 as SMNVEV (reference sequence). Trimming took 4 bases from V and 6 from J, leaving 12 bases between them. DNA of the CDR3: TGTGCCAGCAGTTACGCAGGGCCCGCCGGGGAGCTGTTTTTT. Residues: CASSYAGPAGELFF.

This clonotype showed up just a few times. V is TRBV20-1 and J is TRBJ1-5; possible D gene TRBD1, 6 bases. V was cut by 6 bases and J by 3 bases, with 21 bases left in between. The CDR3 loop spans 16 amino acids. Germline loops: CDR1 DFQATT, CDR2 SNEGSKA (reference sequence). In DNA, the CDR3 is TGCAGTGCCACAAGAGGTCCAGGGGAGGCCAATCAGCCCCAGCATTTT. Protein: CSATRGPGEANQPQHF.

This clonotype was detected many times. The rearrangement links TRBV7-9 to TRBJ1-1; D is unresolved. The CDR3 extends over 14 amino acids. Germline V gene lookup returns CDR1 SEHNR and CDR2 FQNEAQ (reference sequence). The V and J ends lost 1 base and 4 bases respectively, with 10 bases between them. This CDR3 is CASSLDVTATEAFF. Here the CDR3 DNA reads TGTGCCAGCAGCTTAGACGTTACCGCCACTGAAGCTTTCTTT. Filled out from reference TRBV7-9 and TRBJ1-1, the complete variable domain reads DTGVSQNPRHKITKRGQNVTFRCDPISEHNRLYWYRQTLGQGPEFLTYFQNEAQLEKSRLLSDRFSAERPKGSFSTLEIQRTEQGDSAMYLCASSLDVTATEAFFGQGTRLTVV.

This clonotype has only a few counts. V gene TRBV18 combines with J gene TRBJ2-1; 8 nucleotides agree with TRBD1. The ends lost 0 bases at V and 9 bases at J; junction bases unmatched: 10. The CDR3 is 16 amino acids. The V gene's germline CDR1 is KGHSH and CDR2 LQKENI. The CDR3 region has the DNA TGTGCCAGCTCACCACCGGGCAGGGGGCTCGGCGGTGAGCAGTTCTTC. Its translation is CASSPPGRGLGGEQFF.

This clonotype was counted at least ten times. The rearrangement uses TRBV12-3 or TRBV12-4 and TRBJ2-1, with TRBD2 matching 8 bases. With 6 bases clipped from V and 0 bases from J, the junction kept 4 bases outside the gene matches. The CDR3 extends over 15 amino acids. CDR3 loop: CASSSSGRSYNEQFF. The CDR3 bases are TGTGCCAGCAGCTCTAGCGGGCGCTCCTACAATGAGCAGTTCTTC.